One and the same sample provided the 18 T cell receptor beta chains below, sequenced in a study of cytomegalovirus exposure and HLA in healthy donors. This PCR relied on a set of 60 Vbeta primers and 13 Jbeta primers. Method: immunoSEQ multiplex PCR; TCRdb's copy keeps in-frame clones and lacks some. The sample gives roughly 140,000 clones, just over 70% of which show up once; 1.5% to 2% is in the top ten. Sequencing used PBMCs. Source of these receptors: a woman in her twenties or thirties in good health and CMV-seronegative.

The chain joins TRBV21-1 to TRBJ2-7; TRBD2 was called by the table and not checked on the DNA. TRBV21-1 is recorded as a pseudogene. This CDR3 contains 16 residues. The CDR3 nucleotides read TGTGCCAGCAGCAAATTCTGGCTAGCGGCCGCCTACGAGCAGTACTTC. Amino acid sequence: CASSKFWLAAAYEQYF.

The CDR3 loop is CASSRLAHTGELFF. The CDR3 nucleotides read TGTGCCAGCAGTAGACTAGCGCACACCGGGGAGCTGTTTTTT. The J gene is TRBJ2-2, the V gene TRBV27, with TRBD2 matching 8 bases. This CDR3 comprises 14 residues. V dropped 5 bases and J dropped 3; count of bases not matched to a gene: 2. Germline V gene lookup returns CDR1 MNHEY and CDR2 SMNVEV (reference sequence).

This clone was seen a few times. The same CDR3 arises from other DNA sequences in this sample as well. The rearrangement links TRBV7-3 to TRBJ2-2; no reliable D call. The V end lost 8 bases, the J end lost 1 base, and 8 bases lay between the germline ends. The CDR3 contains 13 residues. Germline V CDR1 and CDR2: SGHTA, FQGTGA. Here the CDR3 DNA reads TGTGCCAGCGAAAGAGGGAACACCGGGGAGCTGTTTTTT. Its translation is CASERGNTGELFF.

This chain uses TRBV5-1 with TRBJ1-2; 7 nucleotides line up with TRBD1. Germline values: CDR1 SGHRS, CDR2 YFSETQ. The length of the CDR3 is 14 residues. Germline trimming cut 3 bases from V and 4 bases from J; bases unmatched to any gene: 6. CDR3 sequence reads: CASSSTGYPYGYTF. CDR3 in DNA: TGCGCCAGCAGCTCGACAGGGTATCCCTATGGCTACACCTTC.

This clone turned up a few times. The rearrangement uses TRBV28 and TRBJ1-1, with D possibly matching TRBD1 (6 bases). CDR1 is MDHEN, CDR2 SYDVKM, per germline. This CDR3 has 15 amino acids. V lost 2 bases and J 3 bases, leaving 13 bases between the germline ends. The CDR3 region has the DNA TGTGCCAGCAGTTTAAGTAGGGGGATTTACACTGAAGCTTTCTTT. Protein sequence: CASSLSRGIYTEAFF. The full variable domain, in which reference TRBV28 and TRBJ1-1 provide the parts outside the CDR3, is DVKVTQSSRYLVKRTGEKVFLECVQDMDHENMFWYRQDPGLGLRLIYFSYDVKMKEKGDIPEGYSVSREKKERFSLILESASTNQTSMYLCASSLSRGIYTEAFFGQGTRLTVV.

This chain links TRBV2 with TRBJ2-7; the match to TRBD1 covers 8 bases. The CDR3 has 13 amino acids. CDR1 and CDR2 (germline): SNHLY, FYNNEI. The junction had 3 bases not matched to a gene; V was cut back by 4 bases and J by 4 bases. CDR3 protein: CASSGQGRYEQYF. Written as DNA, the CDR3 is TGTGCCAGCAGTGGACAGGGGAGGTACGAGCAGTACTTC. The variable domain in full, with the rest retrieved from reference TRBV2 and TRBJ2-7, is EPEVTQTPSHQVTQMGQEVILRCVPISNHLYFYWYRQILGQKVEFLVSFYNNEISEKSEIFDDQFSVERPDGSNFTLKIRSTKLEDSAMYFCASSGQGRYEQYFGPGTRLTVT.

This clone was counted between two and nine times. The J gene is TRBJ2-7, the V gene TRBV28; 8 bases are a match to TRBD1. Germline trimming cut 1 base from V and 6 bases from J; bases unmatched to any gene: 8. Per germline, CDR1 MDHEN and CDR2 SYDVKM. CDR3 length: 15 amino acids. The CDR3 DNA is TGTGCCAGCAGTTTATTCAGGGGGCGAGAGCGCGAGCAGTACGTC. This gives the protein CASSLFRGREREQYV.

This clone was found once. This chain links TRBV19 with TRBJ1-6; 7 bases are shared with TRBD1. The trim removed 10 bases at V and 6 bases at J, leaving 12 bases unmatched. CDR3 length: 15 amino acids. In germline, CDR1 is LNHDA, CDR2 SQIVND (reference sequence). CDR3 sequence reads: CATASQGTGNSPLHF. CDR3 in DNA: TGTGCCACCGCGTCACAGGGGACGGGTAATTCACCCCTCCACTTT.

This clone was detected only once. This sequence joins TRBV5-1 and TRBJ2-5; 11 bases are shared with TRBD2. CDR3 length equals 15 residues. Germline V CDR1 and CDR2: SGHRS, YFSETQ. J lost 1 base, V lost 4 bases, and 3 bases had no gene match. CDR3 sequence reads: CASSATSGTQETQYF. CDR3 bases: TGCGCCAGCAGCGCGACTAGCGGGACCCAAGAGACCCAGTACTTC.

In its sample, this clone was seen a few times. The rearrangement links TRBV6-6 to TRBJ2-3; 7 bases agree with TRBD2. V lost 6 bases, J lost 1 base, and 7 bases stayed unmatched. The length of the CDR3 is 15 residues. The germline CDR1 and CDR2 sequences are MNHNY and SVGAGI (reference sequence). The CDR3 DNA follows: TGTGCCAGCAGATCCGCGGGGGTGGGCACAGATACGCAGTATTTT. It yields the protein CASRSAGVGTDTQYF.

The chain combines TRBV29-1 with TRBJ2-3, with TRBD2 as a possible D gene (5 bases). Germline V CDR1 and CDR2: SQVTM, ANQGSEA. The CDR3 covers 14 residues. Between the trimmed V and J ends, which lost 6 bases and 1 base, there was a span of 14 bases. The CDR3 coding sequence is TGCAGCGTGGGAATCCGGGGTCGCACAGATACGCAGTATTTT. It specifies CSVGIRGRTDTQYF.

V usage is TRBV5-4 and J usage is TRBJ1-2, with D maybe TRBD1 (6 bases). This CDR3 is 15 amino acids long. Between the trimmed V and J ends, which lost 4 bases and 6 bases, there was a span of 19 bases. Germline V CDR1 and CDR2: SGHNT, YYREEE (reference sequence). DNA for the CDR3: TGTGCCAGCAGCCCAGGTGGGGCAGGGGTGGATGGCTACACCTTC. Translation: CASSPGGAGVDGYTF.

The sample holds a few counts of this clone. V and J are TRBV5-5 and TRBJ2-2; TRBD2 aligns across 12 bases. The junction had 5 bases not matched to a gene; V was cut back by 1 base and J by 1 base. The CDR3 totals 18 residues. The V gene's germline CDR1 is SGHKS and CDR2 YYEKEE (reference sequence). DNA of the CDR3: TGTGCCAGCAGCTTGTGGCTAGCGGGAGGGATGAACACCGGGGAGCTGTTTTTT. It specifies CASSLWLAGGMNTGELFF.

The chain uses TRBV4-1 and TRBJ2-1; TRBD2 agrees at 15 bases. The CDR3 is 18 amino acids. Unmatched junction bases numbered 7, after V lost 0 bases and J lost 7 bases. In germline, CDR1 is MGHRA, CDR2 YSYEKL. The CDR3 sequence: CASSQDAGTSGRRNEQFF. The CDR3, as DNA: TGCGCCAGCAGCCAAGACGCGGGGACTAGCGGGAGGAGGAATGAGCAGTTCTTC.

This chain connects TRBV6-5 to TRBJ2-7, with D possibly called TRBD1 or TRBD2 (6 bases each). With 5 bases removed from V and 3 bases from J, the gap between germline ends came to 14 bases. CDR1 and CDR2 from the germline V gene are MNHEY and SVGAGI. CDR3 length equals 14 residues. In DNA, the CDR3 is TGTGCCAGCAGTGAACTCGGAGGGGGCTACGAGCAGTACGTC. Translation gives CASSELGGGYEQYV.

This clone was recorded a few times. The chain recombines TRBV27 with TRBJ2-2, with D possibly TRBD1 on 5 matching bases. V was clipped by 6 bases and J by 5 bases, with 16 bases between them. Germline assignment: CDR1 MNHEY and CDR2 SMNVEV (reference sequence). The CDR3 loop spans 15 amino acids. The CDR3 DNA sequence: TGTGCCAGCAGGGGGCTAGTTGTGGAAACCGGGGAGCTGTTTTTT. This encodes CASRGLVVETGELFF.

The CDR3 loop is CASSLYSGLQETQYF. In nucleotides, the CDR3 is TGTGCCAGCAGCTTGTATAGCGGGCTCCAAGAGACCCAGTACTTC. This rearrangement joins TRBV5-6 to TRBJ2-5; TRBD2 matches at 7 bases. V shed 1 base and J 1 base; nucleotides not matched to a gene: 4. The V gene's germline CDR1 is SGHDT and CDR2 YYEEEE. The CDR3 covers 15 residues.

The V gene is TRBV28, the J gene TRBJ1-4; D may be TRBD1 (5 bases). Germline V lookup: CDR1 MDHEN, CDR2 SYDVKM. The CDR3 has 16 residues. V gave up 4 bases and J gave up 5 bases, with 17 bases separating them. In DNA, the CDR3 is TGTGCCAGCAGTTCATTCGGGGGGTTGGGGAATGAAAAACTGTTTTTT. Its translation is CASSSFGGLGNEKLFF.